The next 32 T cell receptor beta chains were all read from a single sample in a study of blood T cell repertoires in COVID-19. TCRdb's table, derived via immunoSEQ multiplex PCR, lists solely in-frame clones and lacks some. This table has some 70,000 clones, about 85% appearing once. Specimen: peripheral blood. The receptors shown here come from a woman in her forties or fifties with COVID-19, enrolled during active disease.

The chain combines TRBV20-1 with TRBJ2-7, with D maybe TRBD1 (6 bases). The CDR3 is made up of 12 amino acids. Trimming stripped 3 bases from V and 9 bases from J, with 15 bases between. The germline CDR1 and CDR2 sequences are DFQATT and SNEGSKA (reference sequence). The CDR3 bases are TGCAGTGCTAGTATAGGGGGTTATGGGCAGTACTTC. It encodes CSASIGGYGQYF.

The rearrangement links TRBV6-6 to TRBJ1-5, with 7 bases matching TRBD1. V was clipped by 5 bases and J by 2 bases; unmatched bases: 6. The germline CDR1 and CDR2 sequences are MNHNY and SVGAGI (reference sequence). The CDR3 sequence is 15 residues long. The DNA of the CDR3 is TGTGCCAGCAGTCCCAGGGGGTCGGGCAATCAGCCCCAGCATTTT. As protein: CASSPRGSGNQPQHF.

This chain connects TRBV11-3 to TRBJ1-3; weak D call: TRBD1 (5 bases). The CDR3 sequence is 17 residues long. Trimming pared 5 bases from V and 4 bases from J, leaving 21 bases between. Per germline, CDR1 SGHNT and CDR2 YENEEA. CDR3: CASSHTPTTGWGNTIYF. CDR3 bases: TGTGCCAGCAGCCACACCCCCACAACAGGTTGGGGAAACACCATATATTTT.

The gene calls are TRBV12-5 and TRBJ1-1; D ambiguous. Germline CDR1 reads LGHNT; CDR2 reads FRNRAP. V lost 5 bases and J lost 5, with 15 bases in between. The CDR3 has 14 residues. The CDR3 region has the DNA TGTGCTAGTGGTCCTTCGGGAAGAGCAACTGAAGCTTTCTTT. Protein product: CASGPSGRATEAFF.

The CDR3 spells CASGRRTDTQYF. The DNA of the CDR3 is TGTGCCAGCGGGAGACGCACAGATACGCAGTATTTT. V and J are TRBV12-3 or TRBV12-4 and TRBJ2-3, with D possibly matching TRBD2 (5 bases). The CDR3 has 12 amino acids. The ends were cut back, 8 bases at V and 1 base at J, with 7 bases in the middle.

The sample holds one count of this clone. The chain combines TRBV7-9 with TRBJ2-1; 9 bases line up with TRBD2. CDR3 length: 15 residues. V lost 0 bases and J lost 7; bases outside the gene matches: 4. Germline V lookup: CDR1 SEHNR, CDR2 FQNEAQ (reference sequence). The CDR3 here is CASSLASGSGNEQFF. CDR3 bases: TGTGCCAGCAGCTTAGCTAGCGGGAGTGGGAATGAGCAGTTCTTC.

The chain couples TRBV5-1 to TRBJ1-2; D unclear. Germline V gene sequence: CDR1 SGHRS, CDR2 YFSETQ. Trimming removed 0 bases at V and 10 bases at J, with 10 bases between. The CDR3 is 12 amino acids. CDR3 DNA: TGCGCCAGCAGCTTGGCCGGCGGGTACTACACCTTC. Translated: CASSLAGGYYTF.

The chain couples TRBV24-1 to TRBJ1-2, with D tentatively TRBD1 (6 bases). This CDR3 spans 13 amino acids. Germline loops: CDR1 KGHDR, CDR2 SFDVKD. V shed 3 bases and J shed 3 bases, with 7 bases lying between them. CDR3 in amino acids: CATSDTGYYGYTF. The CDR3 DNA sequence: TGTGCCACCAGTGATACAGGGTACTATGGCTACACCTTC.

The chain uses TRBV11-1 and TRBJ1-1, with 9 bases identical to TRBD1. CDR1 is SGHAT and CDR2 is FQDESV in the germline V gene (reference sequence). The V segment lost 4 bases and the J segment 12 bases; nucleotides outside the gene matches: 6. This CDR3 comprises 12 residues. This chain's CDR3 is CASSSLQGAPFF. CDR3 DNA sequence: TGTGCCAGCAGCTCCTTACAGGGGGCACCTTTCTTT.

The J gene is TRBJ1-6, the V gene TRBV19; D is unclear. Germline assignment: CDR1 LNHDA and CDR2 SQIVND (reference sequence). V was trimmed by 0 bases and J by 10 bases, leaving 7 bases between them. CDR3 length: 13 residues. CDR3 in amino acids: CASSIEGESPLHF. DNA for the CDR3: TGTGCCAGTAGTATAGAAGGAGAGTCACCCCTCCACTTT.

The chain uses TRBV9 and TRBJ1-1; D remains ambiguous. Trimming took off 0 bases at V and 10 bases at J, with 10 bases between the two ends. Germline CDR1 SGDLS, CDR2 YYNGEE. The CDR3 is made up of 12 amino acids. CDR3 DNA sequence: TGTGCCAGCAGCGTAGTTGGAGGGAGAGCTTTCTTT. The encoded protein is CASSVVGGRAFF.

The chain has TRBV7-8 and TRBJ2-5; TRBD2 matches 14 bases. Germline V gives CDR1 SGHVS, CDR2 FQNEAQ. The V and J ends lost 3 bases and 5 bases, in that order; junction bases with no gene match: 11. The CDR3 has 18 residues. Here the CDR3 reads CASSLGLAGALRTETQYF. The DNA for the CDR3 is TGTGCCAGCAGCTTGGGACTAGCGGGAGCGTTAAGGACCGAGACCCAGTACTTC.

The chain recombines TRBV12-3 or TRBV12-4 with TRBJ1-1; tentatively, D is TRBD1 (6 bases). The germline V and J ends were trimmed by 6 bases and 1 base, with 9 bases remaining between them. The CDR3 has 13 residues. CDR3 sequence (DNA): TGTGCCAGCAGCCAGACAGGGAACACTGAAGCTTTCTTT. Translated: CASSQTGNTEAFF.

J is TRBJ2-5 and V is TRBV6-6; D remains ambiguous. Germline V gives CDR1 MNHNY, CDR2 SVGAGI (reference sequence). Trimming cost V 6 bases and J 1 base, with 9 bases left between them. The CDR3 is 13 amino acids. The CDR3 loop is CASRDSPQETQYF. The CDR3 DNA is TGTGCCAGCAGAGACTCCCCCCAAGAGACCCAGTACTTC.

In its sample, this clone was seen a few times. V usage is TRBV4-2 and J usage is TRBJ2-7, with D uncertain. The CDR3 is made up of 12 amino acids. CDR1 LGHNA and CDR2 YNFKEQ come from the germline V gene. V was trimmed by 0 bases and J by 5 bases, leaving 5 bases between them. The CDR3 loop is CASSQEADEQYF. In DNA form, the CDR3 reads TGTGCCAGCAGCCAAGAGGCTGACGAGCAGTACTTC.

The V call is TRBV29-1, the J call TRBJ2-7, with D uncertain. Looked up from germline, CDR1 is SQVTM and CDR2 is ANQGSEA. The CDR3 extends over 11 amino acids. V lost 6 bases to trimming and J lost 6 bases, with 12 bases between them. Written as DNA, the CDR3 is TGCAGCGTGGGTCTAGAGCGCGAGCAGTACTTC. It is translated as CSVGLEREQYF.

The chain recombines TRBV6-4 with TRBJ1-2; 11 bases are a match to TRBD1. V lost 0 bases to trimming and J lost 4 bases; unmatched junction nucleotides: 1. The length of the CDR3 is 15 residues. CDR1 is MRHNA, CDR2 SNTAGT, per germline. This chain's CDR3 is CASSDSGTGGYGYTF. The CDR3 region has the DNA TGTGCCAGCAGTGACTCGGGGACAGGGGGCTATGGCTACACCTTC.

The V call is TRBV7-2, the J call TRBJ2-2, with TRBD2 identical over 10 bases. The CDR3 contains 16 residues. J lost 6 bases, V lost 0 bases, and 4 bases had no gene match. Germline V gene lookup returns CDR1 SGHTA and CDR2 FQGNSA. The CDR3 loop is CASSLASGRAAGELFF. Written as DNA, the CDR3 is TGTGCCAGCAGCTTAGCCAGCGGGAGGGCCGCCGGGGAGCTGTTTTTT.

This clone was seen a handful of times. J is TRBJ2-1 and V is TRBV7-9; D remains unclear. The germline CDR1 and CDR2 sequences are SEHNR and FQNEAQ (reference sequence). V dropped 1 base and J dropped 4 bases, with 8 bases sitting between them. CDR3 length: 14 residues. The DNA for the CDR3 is TGTGCCAGCAGCTTAGGAGACGGGTACAATGAGCAGTTCTTC. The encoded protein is CASSLGDGYNEQFF. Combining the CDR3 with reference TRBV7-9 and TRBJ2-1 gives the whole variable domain DTGVSQNPRHKITKRGQNVTFRCDPISEHNRLYWYRQTLGQGPEFLTYFQNEAQLEKSRLLSDRFSAERPKGSFSTLEIQRTEQGDSAMYLCASSLGDGYNEQFFGPGTRLTVL.

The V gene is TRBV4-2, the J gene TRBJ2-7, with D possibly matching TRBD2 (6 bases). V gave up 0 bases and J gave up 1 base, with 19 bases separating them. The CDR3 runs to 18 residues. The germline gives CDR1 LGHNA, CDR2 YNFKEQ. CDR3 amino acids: CASSQDPSGLARSYEQYF. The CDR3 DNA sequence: TGTGCCAGCAGCCAAGACCCGAGCGGGCTAGCGAGATCCTACGAGCAGTACTTC.

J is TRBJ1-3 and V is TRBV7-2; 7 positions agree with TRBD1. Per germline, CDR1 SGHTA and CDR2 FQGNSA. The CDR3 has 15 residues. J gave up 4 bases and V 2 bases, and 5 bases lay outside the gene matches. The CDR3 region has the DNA TGTGCCAGCAGCTTATTCGACAGGGCCGGAAACACCATATATTTT. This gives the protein CASSLFDRAGNTIYF. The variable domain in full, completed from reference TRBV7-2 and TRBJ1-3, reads GAGVSQSPSNKVTEKGKDVELRCDPISGHTALYWYRQSLGQGLEFLIYFQGNSAPDKSGLPSDRFSAERTGGSVSTLTIQRTQQEDSAVYLCASSLFDRAGNTIYFGEGSWLTVV.

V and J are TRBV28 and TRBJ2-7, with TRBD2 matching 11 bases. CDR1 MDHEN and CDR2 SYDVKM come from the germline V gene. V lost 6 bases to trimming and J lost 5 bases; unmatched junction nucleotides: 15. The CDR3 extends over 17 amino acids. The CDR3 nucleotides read TGTGCCAGCAGCGGACTAGCGGGCGGACCCGGGATCGACGAGCAGTACTTC. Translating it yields CASSGLAGGPGIDEQYF.

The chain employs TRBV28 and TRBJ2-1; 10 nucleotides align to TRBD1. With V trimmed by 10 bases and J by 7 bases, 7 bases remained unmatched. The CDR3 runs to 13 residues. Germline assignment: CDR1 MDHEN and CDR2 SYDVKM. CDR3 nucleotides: TGTGCCACCGGGGACAGGGGTAGTAATGAGCAGTTCTTC. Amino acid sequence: CATGDRGSNEQFF.

CDR3 amino acids: CASSPAWDRSSYEQYF. DNA for the CDR3: TGTGCCAGCAGCCCCGCTTGGGACAGGAGCTCCTACGAGCAGTACTTC. This chain joins TRBV7-9 and TRBJ2-7; 8 bases align to TRBD1. The germline gives CDR1 SEHNR, CDR2 FQNEAQ (reference sequence). This CDR3 contains 16 residues. V was clipped by 5 bases and J by 0 bases; unmatched bases: 9.

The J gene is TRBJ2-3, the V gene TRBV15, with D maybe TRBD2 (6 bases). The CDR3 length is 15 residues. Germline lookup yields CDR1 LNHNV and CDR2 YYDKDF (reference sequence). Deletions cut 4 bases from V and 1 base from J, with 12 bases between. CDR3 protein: CATSTGGTGTDTQYF. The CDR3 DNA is TGTGCCACCAGCACAGGCGGGACCGGCACAGATACGCAGTATTTT.

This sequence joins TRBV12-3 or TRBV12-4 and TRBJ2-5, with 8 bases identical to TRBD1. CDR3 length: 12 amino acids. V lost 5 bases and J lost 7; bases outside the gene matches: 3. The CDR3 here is CASSPTGGTQYF. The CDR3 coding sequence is TGTGCCAGCAGTCCTACAGGGGGGACCCAGTACTTC.

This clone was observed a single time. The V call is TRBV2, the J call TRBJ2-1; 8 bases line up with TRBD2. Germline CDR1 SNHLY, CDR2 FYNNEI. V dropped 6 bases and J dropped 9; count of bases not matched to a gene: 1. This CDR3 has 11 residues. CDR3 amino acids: CASRGLVEQFF. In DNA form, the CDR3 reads TGTGCCAGCAGGGGACTAGTTGAGCAGTTCTTC.

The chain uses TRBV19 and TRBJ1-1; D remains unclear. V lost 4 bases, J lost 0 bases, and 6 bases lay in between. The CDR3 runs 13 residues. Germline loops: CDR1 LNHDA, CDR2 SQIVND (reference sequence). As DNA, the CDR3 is TGTGCCAGTAGTACCGGGATGAACACTGAAGCTTTCTTT. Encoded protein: CASSTGMNTEAFF.

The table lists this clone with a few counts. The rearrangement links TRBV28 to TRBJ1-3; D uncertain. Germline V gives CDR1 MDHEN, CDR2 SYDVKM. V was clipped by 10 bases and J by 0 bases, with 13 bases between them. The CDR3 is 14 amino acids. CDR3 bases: TGTGCCACCGTGGAGGCGGCCTCTGGAAACACCATATATTTT. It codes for CATVEAASGNTIYF.

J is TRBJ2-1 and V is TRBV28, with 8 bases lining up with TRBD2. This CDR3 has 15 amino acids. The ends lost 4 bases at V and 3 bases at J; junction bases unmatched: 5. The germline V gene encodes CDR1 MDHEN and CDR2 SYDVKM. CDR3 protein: CASSSSGSLYNEQFF. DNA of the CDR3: TGTGCCAGCAGTTCGAGCGGGAGCCTCTACAATGAGCAGTTCTTC.

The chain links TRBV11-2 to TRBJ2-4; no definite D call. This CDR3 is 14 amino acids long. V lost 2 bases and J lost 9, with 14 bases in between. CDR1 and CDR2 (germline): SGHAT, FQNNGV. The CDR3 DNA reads TGTGCCAGCAGCTTATATTCGCCCTCCGGCATTCAGTACTTC. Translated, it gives CASSLYSPSGIQYF. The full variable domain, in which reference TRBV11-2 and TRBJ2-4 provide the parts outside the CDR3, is EAGVAQSPRYKIIEKRQSVAFWCNPISGHATLYWYQQILGQGPKLLIQFQNNGVVDDSQLPKDRFSAERLKGVDSTLKIQPAKLEDSAVYLCASSLYSPSGIQYFGAGTRLSVL.

The DNA for the CDR3 is TGTGCCAGCAGCCGAGGCACGACCACCGGGGAGCTGTTTTTT. This codes for CASSRGTTTGELFF. The V and J genes are TRBV3-1 (or the pseudogene TRBV3-2) and TRBJ2-2; D is unclear. Germline assignment: CDR1 LGHDT and CDR2 YNNKEL (reference sequence). V was pared by 4 bases and J by 4 bases, with 10 bases between. This CDR3 region has 14 residues.